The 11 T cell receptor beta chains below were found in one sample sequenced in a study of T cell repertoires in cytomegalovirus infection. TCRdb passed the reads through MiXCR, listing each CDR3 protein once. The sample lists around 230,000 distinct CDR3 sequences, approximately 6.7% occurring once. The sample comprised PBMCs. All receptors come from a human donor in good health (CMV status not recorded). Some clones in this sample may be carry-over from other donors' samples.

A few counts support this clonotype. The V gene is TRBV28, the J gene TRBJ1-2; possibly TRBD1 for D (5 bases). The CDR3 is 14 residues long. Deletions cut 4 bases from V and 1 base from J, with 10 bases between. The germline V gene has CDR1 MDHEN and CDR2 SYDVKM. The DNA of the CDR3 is TGTGCCAGCAGTTCCAGGGTTTTTAACTATGGCTACACCTTC. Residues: CASSSRVFNYGYTF.

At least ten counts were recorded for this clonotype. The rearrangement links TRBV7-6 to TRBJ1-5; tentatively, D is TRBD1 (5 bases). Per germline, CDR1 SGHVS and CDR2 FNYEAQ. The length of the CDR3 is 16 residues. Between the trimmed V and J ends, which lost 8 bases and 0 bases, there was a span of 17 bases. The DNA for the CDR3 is TGTGCCAGCGTCAGGGTAAAGCCCTATAGCAATCAGCCCCAGCATTTT. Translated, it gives CASVRVKPYSNQPQHF.

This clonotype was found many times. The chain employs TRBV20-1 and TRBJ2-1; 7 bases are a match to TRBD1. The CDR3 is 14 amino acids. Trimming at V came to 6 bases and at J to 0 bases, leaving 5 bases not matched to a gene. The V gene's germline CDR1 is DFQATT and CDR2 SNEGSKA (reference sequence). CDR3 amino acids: CSAGDSSSYNEQFF. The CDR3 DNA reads TGCAGTGCCGGGGACAGTAGCTCCTACAATGAGCAGTTCTTC.

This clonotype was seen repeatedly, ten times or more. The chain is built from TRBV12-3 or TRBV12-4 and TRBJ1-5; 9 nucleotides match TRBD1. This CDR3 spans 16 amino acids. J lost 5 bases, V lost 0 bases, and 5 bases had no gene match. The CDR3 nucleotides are TGTGCCAGCAGTTTAGCGCCCACAGGGGGCTATCAGCCCCAGCATTTT. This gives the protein CASSLAPTGGYQPQHF.

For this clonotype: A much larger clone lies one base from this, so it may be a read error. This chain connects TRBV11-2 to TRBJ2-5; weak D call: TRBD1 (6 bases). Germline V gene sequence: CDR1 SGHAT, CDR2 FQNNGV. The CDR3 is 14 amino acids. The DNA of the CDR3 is TGTGTCAGCAGTTTTACCCGGGACACGCAGACCCGGTACTTC. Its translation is CVSSFTRDTQTRYF.

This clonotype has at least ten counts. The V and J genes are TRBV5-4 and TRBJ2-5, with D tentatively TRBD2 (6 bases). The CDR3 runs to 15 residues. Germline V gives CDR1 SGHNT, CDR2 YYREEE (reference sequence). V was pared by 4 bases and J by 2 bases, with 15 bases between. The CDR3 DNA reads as TGTGCCAGCAGCAACGCGGGGCGCCGACAAGAGACCCAGTACTTC. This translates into CASSNAGRRQETQYF.

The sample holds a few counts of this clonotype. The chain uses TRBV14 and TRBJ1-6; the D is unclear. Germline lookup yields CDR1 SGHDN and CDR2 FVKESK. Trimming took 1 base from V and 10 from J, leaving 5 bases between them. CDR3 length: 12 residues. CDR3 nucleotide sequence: TGTGCCAGCAGCCAAGGTCAATCACCCCTCCACTTT. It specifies CASSQGQSPLHF.

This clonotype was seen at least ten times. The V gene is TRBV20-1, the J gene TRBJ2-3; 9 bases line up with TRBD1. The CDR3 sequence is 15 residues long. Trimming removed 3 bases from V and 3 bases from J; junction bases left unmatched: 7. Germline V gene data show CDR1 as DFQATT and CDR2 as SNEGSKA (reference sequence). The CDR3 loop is CSASDSQGATDTQYF. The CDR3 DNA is TGCAGTGCTAGTGATTCACAGGGGGCAACAGATACGCAGTATTTT.

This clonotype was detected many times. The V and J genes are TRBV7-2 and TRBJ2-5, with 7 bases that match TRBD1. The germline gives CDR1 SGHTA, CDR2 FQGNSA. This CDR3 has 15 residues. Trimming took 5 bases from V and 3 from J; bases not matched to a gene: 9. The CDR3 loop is CASSDVGQGEETQYF. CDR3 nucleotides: TGTGCCAGCAGCGACGTCGGGCAGGGGGAAGAGACCCAGTACTTC.

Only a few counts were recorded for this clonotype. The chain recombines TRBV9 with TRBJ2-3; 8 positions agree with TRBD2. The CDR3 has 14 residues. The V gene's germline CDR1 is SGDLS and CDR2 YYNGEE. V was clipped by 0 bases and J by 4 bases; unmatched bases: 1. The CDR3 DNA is TGTGCCAGCAGCGTAGACGGGGGGGCAGATACGCAGTATTTT. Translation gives CASSVDGGADTQYF.

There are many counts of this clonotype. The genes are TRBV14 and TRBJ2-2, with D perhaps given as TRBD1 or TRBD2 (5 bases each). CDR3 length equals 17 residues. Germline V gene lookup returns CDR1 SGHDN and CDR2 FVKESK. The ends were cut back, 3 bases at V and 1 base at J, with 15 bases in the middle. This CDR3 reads CASSQTTGLMNTGELFF. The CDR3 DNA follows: TGTGCCAGCAGCCAGACCACGGGGCTGATGAACACCGGGGAGCTGTTTTTT.